This T cell receptor (beta chain) comes out of a study of shared clonotypes between healthy human individuals. Comment on this clone: Its antigen is unknown.

Study findings and constraints: Sequencing depth was a factor that was expected to affect clonotype sharing among donors. In a handful of donors, around 5% of naive CD4 clonotypes appeared in common.

With 0 bases removed from V and 9 bases from J, the gap between germline ends came to 10 bases. This CDR3 is built from 13 residues. Germline CDR1 SGDLS, CDR2 YYNGEE. For every subset, genomic DNA was evenly distributed across several immunoSEQ plates. The method was immunoSEQ multiplex PCR; TCRdb's version includes in-frame clones alone and lacks a portion of them. The sample has roughly 2,000,000 clones; just under 95% are singletons. Naive CD8 cells were CD45RO-negative, positively selected for CCR7, excluding terminally differentiated effector memory CD45RA+ cells. The TCR originated in a man between 18 and 29 years old in good health. The chain is built from TRBV9 and TRBJ2-1; D unresolved. Sample: naive CD8+ T cells sorted from blood. The CDR3 sequence is CASSVGGRSEQFF. CDR3 nucleotide sequence: TGTGCCAGCAGCGTAGGGGGTCGGTCTGAGCAGTTCTTC.